This TCR beta chain came from a study of a mutant IDH1 vaccine in newly diagnosed glioma. In the study overall: Either 4-6 weeks after radiotherapy alone or alongside temozolomide, vaccination was begun.

Germline V lookup: CDR1 SGHNT, CDR2 YENEEA. Trimming took 0 bases from V and 1 from J, leaving 6 bases between them. The CDR3 has 14 amino acids. To note about this clone: Its specificity is not known.

Regarding time point: week 47, end of study. Vaccination used 300 ug of mutant IDH1 20-mer peptide per dose, with topical imiquimod. TCRdb's copy holds only in-frame clones and misses some; the assay was immunoSEQ multiplex PCR. The profile shows tens of thousands of clones, 75% of them singletons. Material: PBMCs, obtained from a glioma patient whose treatment included an IDH1 peptide vaccine. This TCR was recovered from a man aged 35 to 55 with glioma. The V gene is TRBV11-3, the J gene TRBJ1-1; D is unclear. CDR3 sequence (DNA): TGTGCCAGCAGCTTAGACAGCTGGAACACTGAAGCTTTCTTT. This codes for CASSLDSWNTEAFF.